This T cell receptor (beta chain) was sequenced in a study of T-cell memory formation after mild COVID-19 (dated by TCRdb to the early 2020s). Some background on the complete study: TCR sequence clusters from the two donors were found to be largely donor specific. T-cell clones expanding and contracting after mild COVID-19 in a couple of donors were tracked by longitudinal TCRalpha and TCRbeta repertoire sequencing. The cohort was made up of two young adult volunteers, one female and one male, who were previously healthy. General study outcomes and caveats: The detection of some responding clones in pre-infection memory suggests that pre-existing cross-reactive memory T cells joined the SARS-CoV-2 response. Contracting CD4+ clones were located mainly in the CM and EM memory subsets, whereas CD8+ clones were found to be enriched in EMRA. Clones contracting from day 15 to 85 had balanced CD4/CD8 phenotypes, while a second wave expanding from day 15 to 37 was biased towards CD4+. SARS-CoV-2 specificity was not confirmed for the second-wave clones peaking on day 37. Only two mild cases were covered by the study, and larger cohorts that include severe cases with pre-infection samples were considered necessary.

CDR1 and CDR2, per the germline V gene, are LGHNA and YSLEER. The CDR3 spans 15 residues, from the cysteine through the phenylalanine. Here the CDR3 DNA is all that survives: 45 bases in frame from base 1. V lost 0 bases and J lost 5 bases; the stretch between them is 13 bases long. This clonotype occurred a few times. Its recognized antigen is unknown. No qualities accompany the bases; no much larger clone lies one base away. Sequencing instrument: Illumina NovaSeq 6000. cDNA libraries for TCRalpha and TCRbeta were prepared by 5'RACE using constant-segment primers, with sample barcodes and unique molecular identifiers added. Trizol reagent was used to extract RNA from every sample. Amplification of the libraries took two PCR steps, and the second step added a second sample barcode plus Illumina TruSeq adapters. The libraries were sequenced on an Illumina NovaSeq using 2 x 150 bp paired-end reads. The source study handled its data this way. With migec v1.2.7, reads were demultiplexed and then collapsed into UMI-guided consensus sequences. With mixcr v2.1.11, UMI consensuses were aligned to TRA and TRB V and J templates and assembled into clonotypes. Clonotypes were classified as expanded or contracted when called significant by both edgeR and NoisET, with noise models trained on biological replicates. For edgeR calls, the thresholds were a false discovery rate-adjusted p below 0.01 and a log2 fold-change of 1. As an exploratory analysis of dynamics, max-normalized trajectories of the 1000 most abundant clonotypes were examined by PCA with hierarchical clustering. Separately sequenced CD4+ and CD8+ repertoires were used to assign a CD4 or CD8 phenotype to each responding clone. TCRdb applied fastp at Q25 and MiXCR to the public reads, then kept only in-frame beta chains. Entries are consolidated by CDR3 protein sequence, retaining the most common genes and DNA. The V and J calls shown here were made by TCRdb, not taken from the authors' results. Here the sample has a few hundred thousand distinct CDR3 sequences; approximately 16% occur a single time. Jointly, the top ten make up about a fifth of the sample.

PBMCs were isolated by Ficoll-Paque density gradient centrifugation. Sequencing was carried out using PBMCs or a T cell subset sorted from them (not recorded which). This receptor was obtained from a man between 18 and 29 years old who had mild COVID-19 (a few samples of this study predate the infection). The sample titles of this study are shuffled in the database, so cell type and time point are left out; the donor was told from shared clones. Recombination connected TRBV4-3 to TRBJ2-5, and possibly TRBD2, on 5 matching bases. The CDR3 sequence is CASSQDRGPQETQYF. The DNA sequence is given as TGCGCCAGCAGCCAAGATCGAGGGCCCCAGGAGACCCAGTACTTC.